The rows below give T cell receptor beta chains drawn from one sample of a study of shared clonotypes between healthy human individuals. Here immunoSEQ multiplex PCR was the method, and the copy in TCRdb shows in-frame clones only, minus some. Here the sample spans 2.3 million or so clones, approximately 93% being singletons. Sequencing was performed on naive CD4+ T cells from PBMCs. These receptors all come from a man between 18 and 35 years old in good health. Some clones in this sample may be carry-over from other donors' samples. CDR3s include the opening cysteine and the closing phenylalanine or tryptophan. The D gene is left open where the match is weak. Clone size is given for some rows only: seen once, a few or many times, or a class if the clone is expanded.

>.|TRBJ2-7|TRBD1|TRBV19|14
CASRRTGDSYEQYF
TGTGCCAGTAGAAGGACAGGGGACTCCTACGAGCAGTACTTC
>.|TRBJ1-2|.|TRBV4-1|13
CASSSDRNYGYTF
TGCGCCAGCAGTTCCGACAGGAACTATGGCTACACCTTC
>.|TRBJ2-2|.|TRBV10-3|12
CAISLVIGELFF
TGTGCCATCAGCCTCGTTATCGGGGAGCTGTTTTTT
>.|TRBJ2-7|.|TRBV19|14
CASSIARGPYEQYF
TGTGCCAGTAGTATTGCCCGGGGGCCGTACGAGCAGTACTTC
>.|TRBJ2-7|TRBD2|TRBV2|15
CASTQGRGGSYEQYF
TGTGCCAGCACCCAGGGGCGGGGGGGTAGCTACGAGCAGTACTTC
>.|TRBJ1-2|.|TRBV2|13
CASILTWGHGYTF
TGTGCCAGCATTCTGACTTGGGGACATGGCTACACCTTC
>.|TRBJ2-7|TRBD2|TRBV4-3|16
CASSQVSGSGIYEQYF
TGCGCCAGCAGCCAAGTTAGCGGGAGCGGTATCTACGAGCAGTACTTC
>.|TRBJ2-2|.|TRBV9|16
CASSPRGGSNTGELFF
TGTGCCAGCAGCCCCCGAGGGGGGTCGAACACCGGGGAGCTGTTTTTT
>.|TRBJ2-7|.|TRBV6-5|15
CASSQAGGPSYEQYF
TGTGCCAGCAGCCAGGCCGGGGGGCCCTCCTACGAGCAGTACTTC
>.|TRBJ2-5|.|TRBV5-1|14
CASTDRKSQETQYF
TGCGCCAGCACTGACAGGAAATCTCAAGAGACCCAGTACTTC
>.|TRBJ2-1|.|TRBV6-6|13
CASSYTDSNEQFF
TGTGCCAGCAGTTACACCGATTCCAATGAGCAGTTCTTC
>once|TRBJ1-2|TRBD1|TRBV7-9|15
CASSLAGQGGYGYTF
TGTGCCAGCAGCTTAGCTGGACAGGGGGGCTATGGCTACACCTTC
>.|TRBJ1-1|.|TRBV6-6|13
CASTLTGYTEAFF
TGTGCCAGCACCCTAACAGGGTACACTGAAGCTTTCTTT
>.|TRBJ2-4|.|TRBV4-1|15
CASSLLQGPKNIQYF
TGCGCCAGCAGTCTGTTACAGGGACCCAAAAACATTCAGTACTTC
>.|TRBJ2-1|.|TRBV6-4|15
CASSGLLGFYNEQFF
TGTGCCAGCAGTGGTCTACTAGGGTTCTACAATGAGCAGTTCTTC
>.|TRBJ2-2|.|TRBV28|16
CASSLVQMRIAGELFF
TGTGCCAGCAGTTTAGTGCAGATGAGGATCGCCGGGGAGCTGTTTTTT
>.|TRBJ2-7|TRBD2|TRBV9|14
CASSARLAGAEQYF
TGTGCCAGCAGCGCCCGACTAGCGGGAGCCGAGCAGTACTTC